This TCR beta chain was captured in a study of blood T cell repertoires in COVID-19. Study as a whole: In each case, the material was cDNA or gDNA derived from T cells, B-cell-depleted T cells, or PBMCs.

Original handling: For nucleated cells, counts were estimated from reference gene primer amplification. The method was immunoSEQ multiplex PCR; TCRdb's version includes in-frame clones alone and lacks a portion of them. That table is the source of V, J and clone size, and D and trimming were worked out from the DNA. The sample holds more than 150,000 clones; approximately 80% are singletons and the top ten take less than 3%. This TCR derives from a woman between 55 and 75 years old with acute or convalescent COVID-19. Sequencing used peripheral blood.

This CDR3 reads CASSLGQGAYHEQFF. CDR3 bases: TGCGCCAGCAGCTTAGGACAGGGGGCTTACCATGAGCAGTTCTTC. This chain links TRBV5-1 with TRBJ2-1; 11 bases match TRBD1. CDR1 SGHRS and CDR2 YFSETQ come from the germline V gene. The CDR3 covers 15 residues. With 2 bases clipped from V and 8 bases from J, the junction kept 6 bases outside the gene matches.